This T cell receptor (beta chain) is from a study of beta chain features in type 1 diabetes. Study-wide findings and caveats: Patients with type 1 diabetes showed fewer VDJ junction insertions and more deletions. Cells carrying high TCR expression could end up over-represented when cDNA is sequenced. Possible PCR preference for shorter templates applied equally to patients and controls.

The V end lost 6 bases, the J end lost 10 bases, and 10 bases lay between the germline ends. Germline values: CDR1 DFQATT, CDR2 SNEGSKA (reference sequence). The CDR3 contains 10 residues. Sorted cells reached over 95% purity in every population. Expressed TCRB transcripts were sequenced, since all the RNA that had been isolated was reverse transcribed. The repertoire was sequenced with immunoSEQ multiplex PCR; TCRdb's copy has only in-frame clones and lacks some. The sample includes about 180,000 clones, about 13% seen only once; the top ten take approximately 0.64%. Regarding this clone: The antigen is unknown.

The sequenced sample was central memory CD4+ T cells from blood. The TCR was taken from a woman between 18 and 30 years old in good health. The rearrangement joins TRBV20-1 to TRBJ2-1, with unresolved D. The CDR3 DNA reads TGCAGTGCGAGGCCTTACGAGCAGTTCTTC. Its protein product is CSARPYEQFF.